Given below is one T cell receptor (beta chain) in context. Source study methods: The authors estimated nucleated cell counts from reference gene primer amplification. TCRdb keeps only in-frame clones here, not all; method: immunoSEQ multiplex PCR. V, J and clone size derive from that table, while D and trimming were established from the DNA sequence. The sample comprises approximately 170,000 clones, under 90% of which are singletons, and roughly 2% rests with the top ten. Germline assignment: CDR1 SGHTA and CDR2 FQGNSA. CDR3 length: 13 amino acids. The germline V and J ends were trimmed by 5 bases and 8 bases, with 15 bases remaining between them. This specimen belongs to a study of blood T cell repertoires in COVID-19. Study details: Nucleic acid was either cDNA or gDNA, and it came from T cells, B-cell-depleted T cells, or PBMCs.

The specimen was peripheral blood. The sequence came from an elderly woman with acute or convalescent COVID-19. The J gene is TRBJ1-1, the V gene TRBV7-2; TRBD1 is a possible D gene (6 bases). CDR3 bases: TGTGCCAGCAGCGTTACAGGGCGTCGGGAAGCTTTCTTT. Translating gives CASSVTGRREAFF.